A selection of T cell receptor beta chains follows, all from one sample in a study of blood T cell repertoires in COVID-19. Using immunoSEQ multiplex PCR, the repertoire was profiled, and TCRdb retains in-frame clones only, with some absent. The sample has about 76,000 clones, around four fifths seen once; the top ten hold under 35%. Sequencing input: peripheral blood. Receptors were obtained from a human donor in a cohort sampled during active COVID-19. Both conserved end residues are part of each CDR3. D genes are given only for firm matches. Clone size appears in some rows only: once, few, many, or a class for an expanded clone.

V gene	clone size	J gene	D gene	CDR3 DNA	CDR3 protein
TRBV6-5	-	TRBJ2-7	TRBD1	TGTGCCAGCAGTTACTCCAGACAGGGGGCATACGAGCAGTACTTC	CASSYSRQGAYEQYF
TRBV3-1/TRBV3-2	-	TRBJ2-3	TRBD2	TGTGCCAGCAGCCAAATAGCGGGGGGCGGGACAGATACGCAGTATTTT	CASSQIAGGGTDTQYF
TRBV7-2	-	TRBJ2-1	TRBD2	TGTGCCAGCAGTCTTGGACTAGCGGGGGGCGAGCAGTTCTTC	CASSLGLAGGEQFF
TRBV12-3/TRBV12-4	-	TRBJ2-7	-	TGTGCCAGCAGTTTTCGCGATCGGGAGCAGTACTTC	CASSFRDREQYF
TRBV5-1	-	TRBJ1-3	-	TGCGCCAGCAGCTTGGACCAAGCGGTCTCTGGAAACACCATATATTTT	CASSLDQAVSGNTIYF
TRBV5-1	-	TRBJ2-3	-	TGCGCCAGCAGCTGGGGGACTAGCACAGATACGCAGTATTTT	CASSWGTSTDTQYF
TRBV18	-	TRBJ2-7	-	TGTGCCAGCTCAGTTTCCTTTTCCTACGAGCAGTACTTC	CASSVSFSYEQYF
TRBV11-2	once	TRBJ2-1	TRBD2	TGTGCCAGCAGCGTTAGCGGGGGGGACTACAATGAGCAGTTCTTC	CASSVSGGDYNEQFF
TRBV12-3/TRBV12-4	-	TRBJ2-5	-	TGTGCCAGCAGTTTGTCCCCGGTTAAGCCCCAGTACTTC	CASSLSPVKPQYF
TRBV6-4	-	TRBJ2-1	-	TGTGCCAGCAGTGAACCGGGGTTGGATGAGCAGTTCTTC	CASSEPGLDEQFF
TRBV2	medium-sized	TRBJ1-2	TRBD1	TGTGCCAGCAGTGTGGGCCACGTAGACAGGGGCCTTAACTATGGCTACACCTTC	CASSVGHVDRGLNYGYTF
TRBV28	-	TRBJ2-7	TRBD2	TGTGCCAGCAGTCGAGCGGGACCCTACGAGCAGTACTTC	CASSRAGPYEQYF
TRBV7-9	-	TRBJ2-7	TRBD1	TGTGCCAGCAGCTTAGTAGACAGGGGGGATAACGAGCAGTACTTC	CASSLVDRGDNEQYF
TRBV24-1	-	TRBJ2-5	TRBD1	TGTGCCACCAGTGATCCGACAGGGAAAGAGACCCAGTACTTC	CATSDPTGKETQYF
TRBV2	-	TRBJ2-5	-	TGTGCCAGCGCAGGGTTGGAGGGAGAGACCCAGTACTTC	CASAGLEGETQYF
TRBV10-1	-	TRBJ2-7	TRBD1	TGCGCCAGCAGTAAACAGGGGTACGAGCAGTACTTC	CASSKQGYEQYF
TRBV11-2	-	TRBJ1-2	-	TGTGCCAGCAGCTTCACCAATTCCAGGGGTTCAGGCGGCTACACCTTC	CASSFTNSRGSGGYTF
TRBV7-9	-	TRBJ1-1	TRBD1	TGTGCCAGCAGCTTAGGGACAGGGGGAGACACTGAAGCTTTCTTT	CASSLGTGGDTEAFF
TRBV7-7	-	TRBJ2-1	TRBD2	TGTGCCAGCAGCCTAGCGGGGGGGCGGTACAATGAGCAGTTCTTC	CASSLAGGRYNEQFF
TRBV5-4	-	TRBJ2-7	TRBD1	TGTGCCAGCAGCCCACCCCCGGGACAGGGGGCGTCGGGAGGGGCCTACGAGCAGTACTTC	CASSPPPGQGASGGAYEQYF
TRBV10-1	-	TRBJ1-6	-	TGCGCCAGCAGTGAGCAGCCAGGCTCACCCCTCCACTTT	CASSEQPGSPLHF
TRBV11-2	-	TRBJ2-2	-	TGTGCCAGCAGCTTAAGGGGGATAAATGGCGGGGAGCTGTTTTTT	CASSLRGINGGELFF
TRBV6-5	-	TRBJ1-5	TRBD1	TGTGCCAGCAGTCCGACAGGGAATCAGCCCCAGCATTTT	CASSPTGNQPQHF
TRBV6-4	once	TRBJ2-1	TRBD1	TGTGCCAGCAGTTCGGGACAGGGGGGCTACAATGAGCAGTTCTTC	CASSSGQGGYNEQFF
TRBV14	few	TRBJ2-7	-	TGTGCCAGCAGCCAAACAGGACAGAGCTCCTACGAGCAGTACTTC	CASSQTGQSSYEQYF
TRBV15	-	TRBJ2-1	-	TGTGCCACCAGCAGAATCAGGGGTTCCTCCTACAATGAGCAGTTCTTC	CATSRIRGSSYNEQFF
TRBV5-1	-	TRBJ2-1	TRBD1	TGCGCCAGCAGGGGACAGGGCTACAATGAGCAGTTCTTC	CASRGQGYNEQFF
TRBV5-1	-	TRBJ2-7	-	TGCGCCAGCAGCTACCGGAGGGACTACGAGCAGTACTTC	CASSYRRDYEQYF
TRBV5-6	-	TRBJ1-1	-	TGTGCCAGCAGCTTGGGGGCAGGGAGGGGAGCTTTCTTT	CASSLGAGRGAFF
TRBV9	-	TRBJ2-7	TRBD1	TGTGCCAGCAGCGCAGGGGGCTACGAGCAGTACTTC	CASSAGGYEQYF
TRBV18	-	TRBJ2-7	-	TGTGCCAGCTCCTTAAGTGGGAGCTCCTACGAGCAGTACTTC	CASSLSGSSYEQYF
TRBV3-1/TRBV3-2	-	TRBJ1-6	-	TGTGCCAGCAGCCTGTCCGGCGGGGGCCCTTCACCCCTCCACTTT	CASSLSGGGPSPLHF
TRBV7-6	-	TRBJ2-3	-	TGTGCCAGCAGCCTCAGGACAGAAACTAGCACAGATACGCAGTATTTT	CASSLRTETSTDTQYF
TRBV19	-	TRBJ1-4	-	TGTGCCAGTAGGGAGGGTGAAAAACTGTTTTTT	CASREGEKLFF
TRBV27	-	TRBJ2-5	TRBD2	TGTGCCAGCAGTTTCCAGCGGGGGACCCAAGAGACCCAGTACTTC	CASSFQRGTQETQYF
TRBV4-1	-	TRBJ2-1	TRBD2	TGCGCCAGCAGCCAATCCAATTTAGCGGGGCCTGAGCAGTTCTTC	CASSQSNLAGPEQFF
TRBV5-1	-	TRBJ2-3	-	TGCGCCAGCAGCCAGATCCCTAGCACAGATACGCAGTATTTT	CASSQIPSTDTQYF